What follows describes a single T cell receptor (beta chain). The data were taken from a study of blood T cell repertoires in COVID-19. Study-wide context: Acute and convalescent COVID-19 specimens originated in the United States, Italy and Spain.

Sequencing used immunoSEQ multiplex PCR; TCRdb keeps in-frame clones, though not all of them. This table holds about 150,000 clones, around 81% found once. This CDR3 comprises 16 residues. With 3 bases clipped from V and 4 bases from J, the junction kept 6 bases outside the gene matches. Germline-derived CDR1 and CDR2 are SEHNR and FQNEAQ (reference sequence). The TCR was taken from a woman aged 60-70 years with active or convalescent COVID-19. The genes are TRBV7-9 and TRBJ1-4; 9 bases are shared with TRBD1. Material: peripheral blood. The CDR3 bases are TGTGCCAGCAGCTTTGACAGGGGGGCCTTTAATGAAAAACTGTTTTTT. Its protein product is CASSFDRGAFNEKLFF. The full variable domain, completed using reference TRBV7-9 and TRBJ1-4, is DTGVSQNPRHKITKRGQNVTFRCDPISEHNRLYWYRQTLGQGPEFLTYFQNEAQLEKSRLLSDRFSAERPKGSFSTLEIQRTEQGDSAMYLCASSFDRGAFNEKLFFGSGTQLSVL.